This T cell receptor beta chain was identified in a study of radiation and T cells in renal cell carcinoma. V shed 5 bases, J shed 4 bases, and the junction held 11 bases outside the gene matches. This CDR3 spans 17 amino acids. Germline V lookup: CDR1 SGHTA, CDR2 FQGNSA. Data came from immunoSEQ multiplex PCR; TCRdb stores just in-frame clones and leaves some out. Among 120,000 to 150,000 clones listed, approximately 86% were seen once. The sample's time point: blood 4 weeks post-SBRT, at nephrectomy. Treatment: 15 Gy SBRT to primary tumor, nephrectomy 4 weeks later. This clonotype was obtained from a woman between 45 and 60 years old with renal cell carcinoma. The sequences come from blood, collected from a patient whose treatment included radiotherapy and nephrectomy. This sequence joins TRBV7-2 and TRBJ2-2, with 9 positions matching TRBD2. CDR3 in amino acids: CASSPNLAGLSTGELFF. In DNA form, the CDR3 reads TGTGCCAGCAGCCCTAACCTAGCGGGACTCAGCACCGGGGAGCTGTTTTTT.